Following are 9 T cell receptor beta chains from one sample sequenced in a study of shared clonotypes between healthy human individuals (dated by TCRdb to the early 2020s). The library was made by the immunoSEQ multiplex PCR assay. The source is immuneACCESS, and TCRdb retained only in-frame sequences with V and J called. Part of the clones is not carried over; for the studies checked, unresolved V genes explain less than half of this, and the remainder is unexplained. The sample table contains about 490,000 clones; only one count was recorded for over 70% of them. 10% to 15% of the sample is held by the ten biggest clonotypes. What was sequenced was PBMCs. The receptors come from a woman aged 40-49 years in good health. Some clones in this sample may be carry-over from other donors' samples.

This clone showed up just once. The gene calls are TRBV10-3 and TRBJ2-1; D not certain. V gave up 8 bases and J gave up 1 base, with 12 bases separating them. Germline-derived CDR1 and CDR2 are ENHRY and SYGVKD. The length of the CDR3 is 14 residues. DNA of the CDR3: TGTGCCATCTCGGCAAGCCCTTCCTACAATGAGCAGTTCTTC. The encoded protein is CAISASPSYNEQFF.

The chain uses TRBV5-4 and TRBJ2-3; either TRBD1 or TRBD2 may supply D (5 bases each). CDR3 size: 16 residues. The V end was cut by 1 base, the J end by 0 bases, with 12 bases between. Germline V gene lookup returns CDR1 SGHNT and CDR2 YYREEE (reference sequence). Written as DNA, the CDR3 is TGTGCCAGCAGCTTGAAGGGGACGGCTAGCACAGATACGCAGTATTTT. It yields the protein CASSLKGTASTDTQYF.

The V gene is TRBV29-1, the J gene TRBJ2-1; D is undetermined. CDR3 length equals 10 residues. Between the trimmed V and J ends, which lost 6 bases and 6 bases, there was a span of 6 bases. Germline V gene lookup returns CDR1 SQVTM and CDR2 ANQGSEA. In DNA, the CDR3 is TGCAGCGTCAAGGGCAATGAGCAGTTCTTC. Protein product: CSVKGNEQFF.

This chain uses TRBV11-3 with TRBJ2-2; unclear D gene. The V gene lost 0 bases and the J gene lost 4 bases, with 6 bases spanning the gap. Per the germline V gene, CDR1 is SGHNT and CDR2 is YENEEA. CDR3 size: 14 residues. CDR3 sequence reads: CASSLDTFTGELFF. The CDR3 DNA reads as TGTGCCAGCAGCTTAGACACCTTCACCGGGGAGCTGTTTTTT.

In its sample, this clone was seen once. This chain links TRBV2 with TRBJ1-4; 11 bases are shared with TRBD1. CDR1 and CDR2 (germline): SNHLY, FYNNEI. The CDR3 loop spans 14 amino acids. Trimming at V came to 7 bases and at J to 5 bases, leaving 3 bases not matched to a gene. The CDR3 DNA reads TGTGCCAGCACGAGGGACAGGGGGAATGAAAAACTGTTTTTT. Translation gives CASTRDRGNEKLFF.

This clone was observed at least ten times. The rearrangement uses TRBV7-9 and TRBJ2-4, with D possibly TRBD1 on 6 matching bases. V shed 1 base and J shed 15 bases, with 16 bases lying between them. CDR3 length equals 13 residues. Germline V gene data show CDR1 as SEHNR and CDR2 as FQNEAQ (reference sequence). In nucleotides, the CDR3 is TGTGCCAGCAGCTTAGTAGGCCAGGGGTTAGGGTACTTC. Protein sequence: CASSLVGQGLGYF.

To note about this clone: This likely came from a read error, as a far larger clone is one base away. The V call is TRBV2, the J call TRBJ2-7; D may be TRBD1 or TRBD2 (6 bases each). The germline V and J ends were trimmed by 10 bases and 5 bases, with 27 bases remaining between them. The germline gives CDR1 SNHLY, CDR2 FYNNEI. The CDR3 extends over 16 amino acids. The CDR3 sequence is CATHGGRAVRAHEQYF. As DNA, the CDR3 is TGTGCCACCCACGGGGGCCGAGCGGTAAGGGCCCACGAGCAGTACTTC.

Turning to this clone: A far larger clone is a single base away, which makes a read error likely. The V call is TRBV29-1, the J call TRBJ2-5; 10 positions match TRBD1. Germline V gene lookup returns CDR1 SQVTM and CDR2 ANQGSEA. V was clipped by 7 bases and J by 5 bases; unmatched bases: 7. This CDR3 has 13 amino acids. The CDR3 DNA is TGCAGCGCTTCTGGGACAGGGGCGGAGACCCAGTACTTC. Translating it yields CSASGTGAETQYF.

The rearrangement links TRBV28 to TRBJ1-3; D possibly corresponds to TRBD1 (5 bases). Germline V gives CDR1 MDHEN, CDR2 SYDVKM. The CDR3 is 15 amino acids. The V and J ends lost 6 bases and 2 bases respectively, with 14 bases between them. The CDR3 sequence is CASRGRGEAGNTIYF. The CDR3 DNA reads TGTGCCAGCAGGGGGCGGGGAGAGGCTGGAAACACCATATATTTT.